Listed here are 14 T cell receptor beta chains from one sample, sequenced in a study of cytomegalovirus exposure and HLA in healthy donors. Primers for the PCR totalled 60 Vbeta and 13 Jbeta. Produced via immunoSEQ multiplex PCR; TCRdb's table is partial and in-frame only. The sample lists 150,000 to 200,000 clones, about 72% seen once, with about 2.5% in the top ten. The sequenced material came from PBMCs. Receptors were obtained from a human donor in good health.

The V call is TRBV4-1, the J call TRBJ2-1; a possible D gene is TRBD2 (7 bases). The ends were cut back, 4 bases at V and 4 bases at J, with 20 bases in the middle. Germline assignment: CDR1 MGHRA and CDR2 YSYEKL. This CDR3 is 17 amino acids long. CDR3 loop: CASSLSPAGARYNEQFF. CDR3 sequence (DNA): TGCGCCAGCAGCCTGTCCCCGGCGGGGGCGAGGTACAATGAGCAGTTCTTC.

With regard to this clone: This specimen includes other DNA sequences encoding the same CDR3. The CDR3: CASRGQAYEQYF. DNA of the CDR3: TGTGCCAGCAGAGGACAGGCCTACGAGCAGTACTTC. The chain joins TRBV6-5 to TRBJ2-7; TRBD1 matches at 7 bases. The V gene end was trimmed by 6 bases and the J gene end by 2 bases; junction bases not matched to a gene: 1. The CDR3 sequence is 12 residues long. Germline-derived CDR1 and CDR2 are MNHEY and SVGAGI.

This chain links TRBV5-1 with TRBJ1-2; no definite D call. Trimming shortened V by 4 bases and J by 3 bases, and 10 bases separated the two germline ends. CDR3 length: 13 amino acids. Germline V lookup: CDR1 SGHRS, CDR2 YFSETQ. CDR3 sequence: CASSPSLHYGYTF. The CDR3 bases are TGCGCCAGCAGCCCCTCCCTCCACTATGGCTACACCTTC.

The J gene is TRBJ2-1, the V gene TRBV10-3, with D possibly matching TRBD1 (5 bases). V shed 3 bases and J shed 5 bases, with 11 bases lying between them. Germline V gene lookup returns CDR1 ENHRY and CDR2 SYGVKD. CDR3 length equals 14 residues. Written as DNA, the CDR3 is TGTGCCATCAGTGATCGGCAGGGCGACAATGAGCAGTTCTTC. The encoded protein is CAISDRQGDNEQFF.

This rearrangement joins TRBV27 to TRBJ1-6, with 8 bases that match TRBD1. This CDR3 is 14 amino acids long. Losses at the gene ends were 1 base for V and 7 bases for J; bases not matched to a gene: 0. The germline CDR1 and CDR2 sequences are MNHEY and SMNVEV (reference sequence). CDR3 region: CASSLYRGNSPLHF. CDR3 coding DNA: TGTGCCAGCAGTTTATACAGGGGGAATTCACCCCTCCACTTT.

V and J are TRBV6-5 and TRBJ2-5, with TRBD2 identical over 7 bases. Per the germline V gene, CDR1 is MNHEY and CDR2 is SVGAGI. Trimming took 3 bases from V and 4 from J; bases not matched to a gene: 8. This CDR3 is 15 amino acids long. The CDR3 DNA reads as TGTGCCAGCAGTTATACCGGGACTACCCGAGAGACCCAGTACTTC. It encodes CASSYTGTTRETQYF.

The chain carries TRBV5-4 and TRBJ2-5, with TRBD2 as a possible D gene (6 bases). V was trimmed by 4 bases and J by 5 bases, leaving 15 bases between them. This CDR3 spans 14 amino acids. Germline CDR1 reads SGHNT; CDR2 reads YYREEE (reference sequence). The DNA for the CDR3 is TGTGCCAGCAGCGGGGGACTTCGGGAGGAGACCCAGTACTTC. Amino acid sequence: CASSGGLREETQYF.

The chain has TRBV6-1 and TRBJ2-7; perhaps TRBD1 as D (6 bases). The CDR3 is 12 residues long. Germline values: CDR1 MNHNS, CDR2 SASEGT. Between the trimmed V and J ends, which lost 6 bases and 5 bases, there was a span of 11 bases. The chain's CDR3 is CASSLTGNEQYF. CDR3 DNA: TGTGCCAGCAGCCTAACAGGGAACGAGCAGTACTTC.

The chain carries TRBV25-1 and TRBJ2-7; 8 positions agree with TRBD1. The J segment lost 0 bases and the V segment lost 10 bases, leaving 8 bases of the junction unmatched. CDR3 size: 14 residues. Germline values: CDR1 MGHDK, CDR2 SYGVNS. The CDR3 is CATFTGGDSYEQYF. The CDR3 DNA sequence: TGTGCCACCTTCACAGGGGGTGACTCCTACGAGCAGTACTTC.

The CDR3, as DNA: TGTGCCAGCAGTGAGCCCGGGGGCCAAGAGACCCAGTACTTC. Protein sequence: CASSEPGGQETQYF. The genes are TRBV2 and TRBJ2-5, with TRBD2 as a possible D gene (6 bases). The CDR3 covers 14 residues. V was shortened by 3 bases and J by 1 base, with 9 bases between the two germline ends. Germline V gene sequence: CDR1 SNHLY, CDR2 FYNNEI.

A single count supports this clone. The chain uses TRBV5-1 and TRBJ2-7, with 12 bases matching TRBD1. CDR1 is SGHRS and CDR2 is YFSETQ in the germline V gene. The V segment lost 0 bases and the J segment 7 bases; nucleotides outside the gene matches: 11. CDR3 length: 17 residues. The CDR3 sequence is CASSLASLGQGAFEQYF. In DNA form, the CDR3 reads TGCGCCAGCAGCTTGGCTTCTTTGGGACAGGGGGCGTTTGAGCAGTACTTC.

The table lists this clone with a few counts. The chain combines TRBV6-1 with TRBJ2-3; tentative D call: TRBD1 (5 bases). Trimming stripped 1 base from V and 0 bases from J, with 8 bases between. Germline V CDR1 and CDR2: MNHNS, SASEGT. The CDR3 consists of 15 residues. The CDR3 protein is CASSEVGHSTDTQYF. The CDR3 DNA is TGTGCCAGCAGTGAAGTGGGGCATAGCACAGATACGCAGTATTTT.

The rearrangement uses TRBV5-6 and TRBJ1-1; TRBD1 is a possible D gene (5 bases). V lost 0 bases, J lost 10 bases, and 13 bases lay in between. The CDR3 consists of 13 residues. CDR1 SGHDT and CDR2 YYEEEE come from the germline V gene. CDR3: CASSLASGSPAFF. CDR3 DNA sequence: TGTGCCAGCAGCTTGGCCTCAGGGTCACCAGCTTTCTTT. The full variable domain, in which reference TRBV5-6 and TRBJ1-1 provide the parts outside the CDR3, is DAGVTQSPTHLIKTRGQQVTLRCSPKSGHDTVSWYQQALGQGPQFIFQYYEEEERQRGNFPDRFSGHQFPNYSSELNVNALLLGDSALYLCASSLASGSPAFFGQGTRLTVV.

The count of this clone is one. This chain uses TRBV10-2 with TRBJ2-7; perhaps TRBD1 as D (6 bases). From germline, CDR1 is WSHSY and CDR2 SAAADI. The V end lost 7 bases, the J end lost 7 bases, and 23 bases lay between the germline ends. This CDR3 contains 15 residues. In DNA form, the CDR3 reads TGCGCCAGCACTTTTTCGGGGCAGCCTGGACAGGAGCAGTACTTC. Its protein product is CASTFSGQPGQEQYF.